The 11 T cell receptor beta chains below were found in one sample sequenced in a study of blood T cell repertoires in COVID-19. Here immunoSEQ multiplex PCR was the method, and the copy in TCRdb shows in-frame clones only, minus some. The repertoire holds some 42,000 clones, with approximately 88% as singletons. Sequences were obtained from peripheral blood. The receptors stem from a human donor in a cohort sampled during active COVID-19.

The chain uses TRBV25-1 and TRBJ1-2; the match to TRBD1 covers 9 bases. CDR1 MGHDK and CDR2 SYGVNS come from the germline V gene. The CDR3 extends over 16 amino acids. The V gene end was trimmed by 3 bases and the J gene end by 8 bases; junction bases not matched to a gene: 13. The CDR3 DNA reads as TGTGCCAGCAGTGACGGGGCTTCGGGACAGGGACGGGGCTACACCTTC. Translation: CASSDGASGQGRGYTF.

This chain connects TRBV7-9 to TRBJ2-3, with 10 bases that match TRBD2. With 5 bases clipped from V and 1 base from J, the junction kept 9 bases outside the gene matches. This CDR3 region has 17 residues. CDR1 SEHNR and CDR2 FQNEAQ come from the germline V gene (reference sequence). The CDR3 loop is CASSPWTSGRGTDTQYF. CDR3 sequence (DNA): TGTGCCAGCAGCCCCTGGACTAGCGGAAGGGGCACAGATACGCAGTATTTT.

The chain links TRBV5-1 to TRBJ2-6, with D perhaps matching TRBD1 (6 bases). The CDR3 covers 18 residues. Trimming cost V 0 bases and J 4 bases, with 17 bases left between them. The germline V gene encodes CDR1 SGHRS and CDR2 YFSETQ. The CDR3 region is CASSLAGTSLSGANVLTF. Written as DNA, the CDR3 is TGCGCCAGCAGCTTGGCTGGGACATCGCTTTCCGGGGCCAACGTCCTGACTTTC. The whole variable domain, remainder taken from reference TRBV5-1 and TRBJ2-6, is KAGVTQTPRYLIKTRGQQVTLSCSPISGHRSVSWYQQTPGQGLQFLFEYFSETQRNKGNFPGRFSGRQFSNSRSEMNVSTLELGDSALYLCASSLAGTSLSGANVLTFGAGSRLTVL.

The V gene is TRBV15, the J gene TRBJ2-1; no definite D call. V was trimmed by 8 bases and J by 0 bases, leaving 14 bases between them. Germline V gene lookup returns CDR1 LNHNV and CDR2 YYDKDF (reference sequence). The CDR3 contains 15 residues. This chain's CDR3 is CATSSNGFSYNEQFF. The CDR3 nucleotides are TGTGCCACCTCCTCCAACGGGTTCTCCTACAATGAGCAGTTCTTC. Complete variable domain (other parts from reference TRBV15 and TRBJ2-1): DAMVIQNPRYQVTQFGKPVTLSCSQTLNHNVMYWYQQKSSQAPKLLFHYYDKDFNNEADTPDNFQSRRPNTSFCFLDIRSPGLGDTAMYLCATSSNGFSYNEQFFGPGTRLTVL.

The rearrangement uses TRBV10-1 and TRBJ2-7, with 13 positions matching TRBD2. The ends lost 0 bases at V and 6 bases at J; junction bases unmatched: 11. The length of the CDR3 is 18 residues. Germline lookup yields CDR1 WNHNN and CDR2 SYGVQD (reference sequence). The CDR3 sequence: CASSESTVTSGRVSEQYF. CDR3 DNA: TGCGCCAGCAGTGAGTCGACAGTTACTAGCGGGAGGGTTTCCGAGCAGTACTTC.

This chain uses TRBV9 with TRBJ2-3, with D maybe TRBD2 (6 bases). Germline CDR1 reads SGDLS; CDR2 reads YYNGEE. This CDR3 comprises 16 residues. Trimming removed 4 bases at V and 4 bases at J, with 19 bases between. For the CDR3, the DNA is TGTGCCAGCAGCCCTAATCCGCGGGGTATCCCAGATACGCAGTATTTT. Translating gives CASSPNPRGIPDTQYF.

The CDR3: CASSLGLSDRVTEAFF. DNA for the CDR3: TGTGCCAGCAGCTTAGGACTTTCGGACAGGGTGACTGAAGCTTTCTTT. The rearrangement uses TRBV7-9 and TRBJ1-1; 8 bases fit TRBD1. Germline V gene data show CDR1 as SEHNR and CDR2 as FQNEAQ (reference sequence). The length of the CDR3 is 16 residues. J gave up 5 bases and V 1 base, and 9 bases lay outside the gene matches.

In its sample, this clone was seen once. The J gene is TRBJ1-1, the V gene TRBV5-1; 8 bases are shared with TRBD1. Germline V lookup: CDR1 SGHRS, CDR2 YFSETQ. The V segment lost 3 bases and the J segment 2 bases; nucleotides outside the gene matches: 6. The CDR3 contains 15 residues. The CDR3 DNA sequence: TGCGCCAGCAGCTCCAGGACAGGGCGTAACACTGAAGCTTTCTTT. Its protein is CASSSRTGRNTEAFF.

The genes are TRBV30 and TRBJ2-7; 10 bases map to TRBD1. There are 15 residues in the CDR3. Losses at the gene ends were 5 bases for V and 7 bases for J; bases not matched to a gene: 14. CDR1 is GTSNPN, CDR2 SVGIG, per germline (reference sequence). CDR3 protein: CAWALVGTGVGEQYF. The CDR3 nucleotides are TGTGCCTGGGCCTTGGTAGGGACAGGGGTGGGGGAGCAGTACTTC.

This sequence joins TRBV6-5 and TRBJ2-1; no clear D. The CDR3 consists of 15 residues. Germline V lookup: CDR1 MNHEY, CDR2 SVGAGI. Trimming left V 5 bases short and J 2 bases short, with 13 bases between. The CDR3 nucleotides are TGTGCCAGCAGTCTTATTCTCGAGCCCTACAATGAGCAGTTCTTC. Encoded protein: CASSLILEPYNEQFF.

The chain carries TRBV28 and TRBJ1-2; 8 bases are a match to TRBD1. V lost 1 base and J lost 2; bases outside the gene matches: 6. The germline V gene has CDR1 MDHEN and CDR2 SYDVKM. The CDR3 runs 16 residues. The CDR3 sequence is CASSLSSGTGNYGYTF. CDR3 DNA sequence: TGTGCCAGCAGTTTATCCTCCGGGACAGGAAACTATGGCTACACCTTC.